Sequencing of this TCR beta chain was carried out in a study of Graves' ophthalmopathy and Graves' hyperthyroidism. This clonotype was seen a handful of times. TCR beta CDR3 amplification used RNA transcripts. Following a first-round RT-PCR that used HTBI primers, a second-round multiplex PCR was carried out. TCRdb reprocessed the multiplex PCR reads via MiXCR and lists one record per CDR3 protein. The table has about 380,000 distinct CDR3 sequences, less than 20% seen once. Trimming removed 5 bases at V and 1 base at J, with 11 bases between. The CDR3 loop spans 15 amino acids. The germline V gene has CDR1 SGHAT and CDR2 FQNNGV. Stable hyperthyroidism meant no progression to ophthalmopathy within 18 months of follow-up. The hyperthyroidism patients, aged 18 to 65, had been newly diagnosed, with under 2 months' duration. It was on clinical symptoms, serum thyroxine, TRAb, thyroid ultrasound and orbital computed tomography that diagnosis relied. Fresh peripheral blood, around 9.3 ml, was the PBMC source.

The clonotype originates from a woman aged 18 to 35 with stable Graves' hyperthyroidism. Sequenced: peripheral blood. The chain couples TRBV11-2 to TRBJ1-4; a possible D gene is TRBD1 (6 bases). The CDR3: CASSPQQGTNEKLFF. In DNA, the CDR3 is TGTGCCAGCAGCCCTCAACAGGGAACTAATGAAAAACTGTTTTTT. Full variable domain (missing parts from reference TRBV11-2 and TRBJ1-4): EAGVAQSPRYKIIEKRQSVAFWCNPISGHATLYWYQQILGQGPKLLIQFQNNGVVDDSQLPKDRFSAERLKGVDSTLKIQPAKLEDSAVYLCASSPQQGTNEKLFFGSGTQLSVL.